The 29 T cell receptor beta chains in this list originate from one sample, sequenced in a study of T cells in Graves' hyperthyroidism and ophthalmopathy. TCR beta CDR3 regions were amplified from RNA. A set of HTBI primers served as the primers for a first-round RT-PCR of the TCR CDR3. TCRdb re-called the multiplex PCR reads through MiXCR, storing one row per CDR3 protein. In the table there are 490,000 or so distinct CDR3 sequences, 15% to 20% of which are singletons. Sequencing used blood. The receptors stem from a man in his forties with Graves' ophthalmopathy.

This clonotype was seen only a few times. The chain joins TRBV12-3 or TRBV12-4 to TRBJ1-2, with D perhaps TRBD1 (6 bases). The germline V and J ends were trimmed by 6 bases and 3 bases, with 11 bases remaining between them. The CDR3 covers 13 residues. CDR3: CASSLQGHYGYTF. The CDR3 DNA follows: TGTGCCAGCAGCCTACAGGGACACTATGGCTACACCTTC.

This clonotype was observed a handful of times. This sequence joins TRBV27 and TRBJ2-7; 9 bases match TRBD2. There are 16 residues in the CDR3. Unmatched junction bases numbered 14, after V lost 5 bases and J lost 6 bases. Looked up from germline, CDR1 is MNHEY and CDR2 is SMNVEV (reference sequence). The CDR3 DNA reads TGTGCCAGCAGTGCTCGACTGGGGACTAGCAGCCTCGAGCAGTACTTC. Translating it yields CASSARLGTSSLEQYF.

This clonotype has a handful of counts. This chain connects TRBV6-1 to TRBJ1-2; TRBD1 agrees at 7 bases. Trimming took 11 bases from V and 5 from J; bases not matched to a gene: 8. Germline-derived CDR1 and CDR2 are MNHNS and SASEGT. This CDR3 region has 12 residues. CDR3 residues: CACTGTAYGYTF. The DNA of the CDR3 is TGTGCCTGCACGGGGACAGCGTATGGCTACACCTTC.

As concerns this clonotype: Since a much larger clone is just one base distant, this may be a read error. The chain employs TRBV11-2 and TRBJ1-1; D is perhaps TRBD1 (5 bases). V lost 3 bases and J lost 4, with 21 bases in between. The CDR3 spans 17 residues. Per germline, CDR1 SGHAT and CDR2 FQNNGV. The CDR3 is CASSLRTTGRLSTEAFF. CDR3 nucleotide sequence: TGTGCCAGCAGCTTGAGGACTACGGGACGCCTGAGCACTGAAGCTTTCTTT.

The chain couples TRBV20-1 to TRBJ2-7, with 7 bases identical to TRBD1. There are 16 residues in the CDR3. Losses at the gene ends were 0 bases for V and 1 base for J; bases not matched to a gene: 9. The germline V gene has CDR1 DFQATT and CDR2 SNEGSKA (reference sequence). CDR3 in DNA: TGCAGTGCTAGAGATGCGGCTAGGGGGCCATCCTACGAGCAGTACTTC. Protein sequence: CSARDAARGPSYEQYF.

This chain links TRBV7-9 with TRBJ2-5; 7 nucleotides agree with TRBD2. CDR3 length: 12 amino acids. V lost 8 bases, J lost 5 bases, and 5 bases stayed unmatched. Germline V gene data show CDR1 as SEHNR and CDR2 as FQNEAQ (reference sequence). The chain's CDR3 is CASGDYAETQYF. The CDR3 bases are TGTGCCAGCGGGGACTACGCGGAGACCCAGTACTTC. The full variable domain, with the rest looked up from reference TRBV7-9 and TRBJ2-5, is DTGVSQNPRHKITKRGQNVTFRCDPISEHNRLYWYRQTLGQGPEFLTYFQNEAQLEKSRLLSDRFSAERPKGSFSTLEIQRTEQGDSAMYLCASGDYAETQYFGPGTRLLVL.

A word on this clonotype: No conserved phenylalanine or tryptophan is present at the end of the CDR3, so a read error is the likely explanation. The J gene is TRBJ2-7, the V gene TRBV18; 7 nucleotides match TRBD2. V gave up 0 bases and J gave up 3 bases; unmatched junction bases: 8. This CDR3 contains 16 residues. The germline V gene has CDR1 KGHSH and CDR2 LQKENI. The CDR3 reads CASSPPGGGLGYEQYL. The CDR3 DNA is TGTGCCAGCTCACCACCCGGCGGGGGACTGGGCTACGAGCAGTACCTC.

Concerning this clonotype: Just one base apart from a much larger clone, this may be a read error. V usage is TRBV3-1 and J usage is TRBJ2-1, with TRBD2 matching 8 bases. In germline, CDR1 is LGHDT, CDR2 YNNKEL (reference sequence). The CDR3 consists of 15 residues. CDR3 nucleotide sequence: TGTGCCAGCAACCAAGTTCGAGATAGCGGGGCAGAGCAGTTCTTC. Translated, it gives CASNQVRDSGAEQFF.

This clonotype has at least ten counts. The rearrangement uses TRBV2 and TRBJ1-5; perhaps TRBD1 as D (5 bases). CDR3 length: 15 residues. Germline V gives CDR1 SNHLY, CDR2 FYNNEI. V was clipped by 6 bases and J by 2 bases, with 14 bases between them. The CDR3: CASRRMGGGNQPQHF. As DNA, the CDR3 is TGTGCCAGCAGGCGGATGGGGGGGGGCAATCAGCCCCAGCATTTT.

Only a few counts were recorded for this clonotype. In nucleotides, the CDR3 is TGTGCCAGCACCCAATTGGGGGGAATGAACACTGAAGCTTTCTTT. It specifies CASTQLGGMNTEAFF. The chain has TRBV5-5 and TRBJ1-1, with D tentatively TRBD1 (5 bases). Germline V gives CDR1 SGHKS, CDR2 YYEKEE (reference sequence). V gave up 6 bases and J gave up 0 bases, with 15 bases separating them. The CDR3 loop spans 15 amino acids. Using reference TRBV5-5 and TRBJ1-1 for the parts outside the CDR3, the full variable domain is DAGVTQSPTHLIKTRGQQVTLRCSPISGHKSVSWYQQVLGQGPQFIFQYYEKEERGRGNFPDRFSARQFPNYSSELNVNALLLGDSALYLCASTQLGGMNTEAFFGQGTRLTVV.

The chain has TRBV6-2 or TRBV6-3 and TRBJ1-5; TRBD1 agrees at 9 bases. The trim removed 6 bases at V and 3 bases at J, leaving 9 bases unmatched. The CDR3 contains 16 residues. Germline V gene lookup returns CDR1 MNHEY and CDR2 SVGEGT. The CDR3 nucleotides read TGTGCCAGCAGCGACAGAACAGGGGGCCCCAATCAGCCCCAGCATTTT. This gives the protein CASSDRTGGPNQPQHF.

This clonotype was recorded a few times. This chain joins TRBV10-3 and TRBJ2-5; D is possibly TRBD2 (7 bases). CDR3 size: 15 residues. Per the germline V gene, CDR1 is ENHRY and CDR2 is SYGVKD. Trimming shortened V by 0 bases and J by 4 bases, and 12 bases separated the two germline ends. CDR3 bases: TGTGCCATCAGTGAGTCCCGGGGGGCCATAGAGACCCAGTACTTC. Protein product: CAISESRGAIETQYF.

This clonotype has only a few counts. The V gene is TRBV4-2, the J gene TRBJ1-1, with D possibly matching TRBD1 (6 bases). V dropped 1 base and J dropped 7 bases, with 16 bases sitting between them. The CDR3 is 15 residues long. Germline V gives CDR1 LGHNA, CDR2 YNFKEQ. In nucleotides, the CDR3 is TGTGCCAGCAGCCAAGGATACAGGGAGAAGGATGAAGCTTTCTTT. Translated: CASSQGYREKDEAFF.

This sequence joins TRBV20-1 and TRBJ1-1; TRBD1 matches 7 bases. Germline CDR1 and CDR2: DFQATT and SNEGSKA (reference sequence). The CDR3 length is 13 residues. V was clipped by 0 bases and J by 6 bases; unmatched bases: 4. CDR3 nucleotides: TGCAGTGCTAGAGACACAGGGGCCCCTGAAGCTTTCTTT. It encodes CSARDTGAPEAFF.

J is TRBJ2-7 and V is TRBV19, with D possibly being TRBD2 (7 bases). Per the germline V gene, CDR1 is LNHDA and CDR2 is SQIVND (reference sequence). The CDR3 contains 15 residues. Deletions cut 9 bases from V and 7 bases from J, with 25 bases between. This chain's CDR3 is CASSPRTEIAGEQYF. In DNA, the CDR3 is TGTGCCAGCAGTCCTCGGACAGAAATAGCGGGTGAGCAGTACTTC.

V usage is TRBV10-3 and J usage is TRBJ2-5; 11 positions match TRBD2. V shed 4 bases, J shed 2 bases, and the junction held 9 bases outside the gene matches. This CDR3 contains 17 residues. Germline CDR1 ENHRY, CDR2 SYGVKD. Here the CDR3 reads CAISGHSGRAFQETQYF. CDR3 nucleotide sequence: TGTGCCATCAGTGGGCATAGCGGGAGGGCCTTTCAAGAGACCCAGTACTTC.

This chain joins TRBV28 and TRBJ2-2, with unresolved D. From germline, CDR1 is MDHEN and CDR2 SYDVKM. Between the trimmed V and J ends, which lost 6 bases and 2 bases, there was a span of 10 bases. This CDR3 region has 14 residues. CDR3 nucleotides: TGTGCCAGCAGACCAACGCGAAACACCGGGGAGCTGTTTTTT. This encodes CASRPTRNTGELFF. Complete variable domain (other parts from reference TRBV28 and TRBJ2-2): DVKVTQSSRYLVKRTGEKVFLECVQDMDHENMFWYRQDPGLGLRLIYFSYDVKMKEKGDIPEGYSVSREKKERFSLILESASTNQTSMYLCASRPTRNTGELFFGEGSRLTVL.

The chain carries TRBV5-1 and TRBJ2-7; D is unclear. V gave up 5 bases and J gave up 1 base, with 10 bases separating them. The CDR3 runs to 13 residues. The V gene's germline CDR1 is SGHRS and CDR2 YFSETQ. CDR3 sequence (DNA): TGCGCCAGCAGGAAGGATGGGTCCTACGAGCAGTACTTC. Protein sequence: CASRKDGSYEQYF.

V gene TRBV5-1 combines with J gene TRBJ2-3, with 12 bases aligning to TRBD2. The trim removed 4 bases at V and 2 bases at J, leaving 5 bases unmatched. The CDR3 totals 16 residues. CDR1 is SGHRS, CDR2 YFSETQ, per germline. As DNA, the CDR3 is TGCGCCAGCAGCCAGCTAGCGGGAGGGAACACAGATACGCAGTATTTT. Translated: CASSQLAGGNTDTQYF. Looking up the rest from reference TRBV5-1 and TRBJ2-3 gives the full variable domain: KAGVTQTPRYLIKTRGQQVTLSCSPISGHRSVSWYQQTPGQGLQFLFEYFSETQRNKGNFPGRFSGRQFSNSRSEMNVSTLELGDSALYLCASSQLAGGNTDTQYFGPGTRLTVL.

The chain links TRBV5-1 to TRBJ2-1, with 15 bases matching TRBD2. The length of the CDR3 is 15 residues. J lost 12 bases, V lost 3 bases, and 7 bases had no gene match. Germline CDR1 and CDR2: SGHRS and YFSETQ. The CDR3 region has the DNA TGCGCCAGCAGCTATGGGACTAGCGGGGGGCCGGGGCAGTTCTTC. As protein: CASSYGTSGGPGQFF.

The chain uses TRBV4-1 and TRBJ2-5; no firm D call. The CDR3 contains 13 residues. Germline CDR1 MGHRA, CDR2 YSYEKL. Trimming took 2 bases from V and 5 from J, leaving 9 bases between them. The chain's CDR3 is CASSQILRETQYF. The CDR3 nucleotides are TGCGCCAGCAGCCAAATCCTCCGGGAGACCCAGTACTTC.

As to this clonotype: A much larger clone differs from this one at a single base, so this may be a read error. The gene calls are TRBV6-5 and TRBJ2-3; unclear D gene. CDR3 length equals 15 residues. V was pared by 0 bases and J by 1 base, with 8 bases between. Germline V CDR1 and CDR2: MNHEY, SVGAGI. The chain's CDR3 is CASSYSEEGTDTQYF. Written as DNA, the CDR3 is TGTGCCAGCAGTTACTCGGAAGAGGGCACAGATACGCAGTATTTT.

The rearrangement uses TRBV28 and TRBJ2-2; 10 positions match TRBD2. Germline CDR1 reads MDHEN; CDR2 reads SYDVKM. The CDR3 has 16 residues. J was trimmed by 0 bases and V by 9 bases; bases with no gene match: 7. The CDR3 protein is CASTSGAKTNTGELFF. The CDR3 region has the DNA TGTGCCAGTACTAGCGGGGCCAAAACGAACACCGGGGAGCTGTTTTTT.

In this sample, this clonotype turned up many times. The J gene is TRBJ2-3, the V gene TRBV27; the D is unclear. The germline V gene encodes CDR1 MNHEY and CDR2 SMNVEV (reference sequence). Trimming took 0 bases from V and 2 from J, leaving 12 bases between them. This CDR3 region has 16 residues. This chain's CDR3 is CASSLSMLSLTDTQYF. In DNA form, the CDR3 reads TGTGCCAGCAGTTTATCGATGCTATCTCTCACAGATACGCAGTATTTT.

This chain uses TRBV14 with TRBJ2-6; no clear D gene. The CDR3 is 17 amino acids. Trimming took 0 bases from V and 1 from J, leaving 10 bases between them. Germline values: CDR1 SGHDN, CDR2 FVKESK. Here the CDR3 DNA reads TGTGCCAGCAGCCAAGATCTTTGGGGATCTGGGGCCAACGTCCTGACTTTC. Its translation: CASSQDLWGSGANVLTF.

This clonotype was detected only a few times. Here the CDR3 omits its conserved ending phenylalanine or tryptophan, so a read error is the likely source. The chain is built from TRBV2 and TRBJ2-5; tentative D call: TRBD2 (6 bases). CDR3 length: 16 amino acids. Germline CDR1 SNHLY, CDR2 FYNNEI. Between the trimmed V and J ends, which lost 9 bases and 5 bases, there was a span of 25 bases. The CDR3, as DNA: TGTGCCAGTGTATCCCAACTAGGAAGGAGGGCGGAGACCCAGTACGTC. As protein: CASVSQLGRRAETQYV.

In this sample, this clonotype turned up many times. The chain couples TRBV20-1 to TRBJ2-1; D might be TRBD1 (5 bases). The V gene lost 6 bases and the J gene lost 7 bases, with 10 bases spanning the gap. Germline CDR1 is DFQATT and CDR2 is SNEGSKA (reference sequence). This CDR3 has 11 residues. The CDR3 bases are TGCAGTGCCCCGAAGGGGAATGAGCAGTTCTTC. This sequence encodes CSAPKGNEQFF.

This clonotype has a handful of counts. The DNA for the CDR3 is TGTGCCAGCACCCTATCCTTCTATGGCTACACCTTC. This codes for CASTLSFYGYTF. J is TRBJ1-2 and V is TRBV12-3 or TRBV12-4; D gene ambiguous. The CDR3 is 12 amino acids. V lost 7 bases to trimming and J lost 4 bases, with 10 bases between them.

The gene calls are TRBV14 and TRBJ2-1; tentative D call: TRBD1 (7 bases). The germline V and J ends were trimmed by 7 bases and 3 bases, with 19 bases remaining between them. The CDR3 consists of 16 residues. Germline V gives CDR1 SGHDN, CDR2 FVKESK. CDR3 protein: CASNQPAGTVYNEQFF. DNA for the CDR3: TGTGCCAGCAACCAGCCGGCGGGGACAGTCTACAATGAGCAGTTCTTC.